This T cell receptor beta chain was documented in a study of blood T cell repertoires in COVID-19. The overall study: There were acute and convalescent COVID-19 samples, and they came from the United States, Italy and Spain. PBMCs, B-cell-depleted T cells, or T cells provided the cDNA or gDNA that made up the material.

The CDR3 length is 16 residues. Germline CDR1 reads GTSNPN; CDR2 reads SVGIG (reference sequence). Germline trimming cut 0 bases from V and 4 bases from J; bases unmatched to any gene: 11. Original processing methods: Amplified reference gene primers provided the basis for estimating nucleated cell counts. Data came from immunoSEQ multiplex PCR; TCRdb stores just in-frame clones and leaves some out. V and J calls and clone size are copied from that table; D and trimming were computed from the DNA. The sample shows about half a million clones, 70% to 90% of them seen only once. This chain links TRBV30 with TRBJ1-1, with TRBD1 identical over 7 bases. The sequenced material came from peripheral blood. The sequence derives from a human donor in a cohort sampled during active COVID-19. CDR3 residues: CAWSVPTGSGITEAFF. The CDR3 region has the DNA TGTGCCTGGAGTGTCCCGACAGGGAGTGGGATCACTGAAGCTTTCTTT.